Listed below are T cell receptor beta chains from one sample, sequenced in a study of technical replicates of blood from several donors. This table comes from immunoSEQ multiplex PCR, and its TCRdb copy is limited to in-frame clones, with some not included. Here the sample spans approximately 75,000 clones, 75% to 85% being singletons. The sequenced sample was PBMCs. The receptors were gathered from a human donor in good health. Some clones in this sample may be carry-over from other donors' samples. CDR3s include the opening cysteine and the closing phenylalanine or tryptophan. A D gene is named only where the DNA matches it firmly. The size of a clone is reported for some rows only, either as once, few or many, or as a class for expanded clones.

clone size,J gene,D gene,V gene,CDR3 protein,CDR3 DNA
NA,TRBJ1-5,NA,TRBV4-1,CASSQESVRADQPQHF,TGCGCCAGCAGCCAAGAATCGGTCAGGGCCGATCAGCCCCAGCATTTT
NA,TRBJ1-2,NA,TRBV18,CASSHPGDYGYTF,TGTGCCAGCTCACACCCAGGGGACTATGGCTACACCTTC
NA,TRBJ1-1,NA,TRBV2,CASQQGNTEAFF,TGTGCCAGCCAACAGGGTAACACTGAAGCTTTCTTT
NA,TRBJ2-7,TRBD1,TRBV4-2,CASSQDGTDYEQYF,TGTGCCAGCAGCCAAGATGGGACAGATTACGAGCAGTACTTC
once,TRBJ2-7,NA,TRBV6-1,CASSLQGDVYEQYF,TGTGCCAGCAGTCTACAGGGCGATGTCTACGAGCAGTACTTC
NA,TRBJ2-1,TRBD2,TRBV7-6,CASSLAGSGSSYNEQFF,TGTGCCAGCAGCCTCGCGGGTAGCGGGAGCTCCTACAATGAGCAGTTCTTC
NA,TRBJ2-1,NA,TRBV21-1,CASSKAPALGHEQFF,TGTGCCAGCAGCAAAGCCCCAGCGTTGGGTCATGAGCAGTTCTTC
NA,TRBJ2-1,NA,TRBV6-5,CASSRDTDRVEQFF,TGTGCCAGCAGTCGAGACACCGATCGAGTTGAGCAGTTCTTC
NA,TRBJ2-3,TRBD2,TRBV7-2,CASSSISGGVSDTQYF,TGTGCCAGCAGTTCCATTAGCGGGGGAGTTTCAGATACGCAGTATTTT
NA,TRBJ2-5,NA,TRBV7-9,CASSYRDTWGETQYF,TGTGCCAGCAGCTACCGGGACACTTGGGGAGAGACCCAGTACTTC
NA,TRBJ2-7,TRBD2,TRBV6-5,CASSRKRGPTYEQYF,TGTGCCAGCAGCCGAAAGCGGGGCCCTACCTACGAGCAGTACTTC
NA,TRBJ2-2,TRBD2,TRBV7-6,CASSYRPRGGPNTGELFF,TGTGCCAGCAGCTACCGGCCGCGGGGGGGACCGAACACCGGGGAGCTGTTTTTT
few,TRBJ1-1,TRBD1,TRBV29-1,CSVRNRGHTEAFF,TGCAGCGTCAGGAACAGGGGGCATACTGAAGCTTTCTTT
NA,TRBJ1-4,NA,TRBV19,CASSRRSVGTNEKLFF,TGTGCCAGTAGCCGGAGGAGTGTAGGGACTAATGAAAAACTGTTTTTT
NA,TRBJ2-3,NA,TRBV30,CAWSGRDTQYF,TGTGCCTGGAGCGGGAGAGATACGCAGTATTTT
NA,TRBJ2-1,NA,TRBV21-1,CASSKGLRTRSSYNEQFF,TGTGCCAGCAGCAAGGGTTTGAGGACTAGGAGCTCCTACAATGAGCAGTTCTTC
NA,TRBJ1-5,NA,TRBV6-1,CASSEAYRGGSNQPQHF,TGTGCCAGCAGTGAAGCATATAGGGGGGGGAGCAATCAGCCCCAGCATTTT
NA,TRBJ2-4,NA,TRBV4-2,CASSQGVRNLAKNIQYF,TGTGCCAGCAGCCAAGGGGTCAGGAACCTAGCCAAAAACATTCAGTACTTC
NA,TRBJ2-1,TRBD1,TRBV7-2,CASSLLRGQGAHEQFF,TGTGCCAGCAGCTTATTGAGGGGGCAGGGGGCTCATGAGCAGTTCTTC
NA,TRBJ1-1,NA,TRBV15,CATSRGQGLVTEAFF,TGTGCCACCAGCAGAGGGCAGGGTTTGGTCACTGAAGCTTTCTTT
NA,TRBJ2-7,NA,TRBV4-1,CASSQNTPGTIYYEQYF,TGCGCCAGCAGCCAAAATACCCCCGGGACAATATACTACGAGCAGTACTTC
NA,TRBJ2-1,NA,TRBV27,CASSLGFQRSSYNEQFF,TGTGCCAGCAGTTTAGGTTTCCAGCGGAGCTCCTACAATGAGCAGTTCTTC
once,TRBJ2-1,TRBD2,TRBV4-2,CASSQDRPSGRYNEQFF,TGTGCCAGCAGCCAAGATCGCCCTAGCGGGAGATACAATGAGCAGTTCTTC
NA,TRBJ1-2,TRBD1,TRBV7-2,CASSPQQGAEGYTF,TGTGCCAGCAGTCCTCAACAGGGGGCAGAGGGCTACACCTTC
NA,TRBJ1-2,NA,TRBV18,CASSSYRVDYGYTF,TGTGCCAGCTCATCATACAGGGTTGACTATGGCTACACCTTC
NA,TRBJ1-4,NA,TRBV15,CATRQVSNEKLFF,TGTGCCACCCGACAGGTATCTAATGAAAAACTGTTTTTT
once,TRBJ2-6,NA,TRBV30,CAWSVGGSSSGANVLTF,TGTGCCTGGAGTGTTGGAGGGTCCTCATCTGGGGCCAACGTCCTGACTTTC
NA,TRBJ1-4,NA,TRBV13,CASSLVGQQNEKLFF,TGTGCCAGCAGCTTAGTTGGACAGCAGAATGAAAAACTGTTTTTT
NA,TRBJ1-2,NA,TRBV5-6,CASSRPGSGYTF,TGTGCCAGCAGCCGGCCGGGAAGCGGCTACACCTTC
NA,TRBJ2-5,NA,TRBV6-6,CASSSQETQYF,TGTGCCAGCAGCTCGCAAGAGACCCAGTACTTC
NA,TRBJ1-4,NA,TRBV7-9,CASSTKGWANEKLFF,TGTGCCAGCAGCACGAAGGGGTGGGCTAATGAAAAACTGTTTTTT
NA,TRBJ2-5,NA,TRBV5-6,CASSLKRRETQYF,TGTGCCAGCAGCTTGAAGCGGCGGGAGACCCAGTACTTC
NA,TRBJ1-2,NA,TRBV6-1,CASSDMWTLYGYTF,TGTGCCAGCAGTGACATGTGGACACTTTATGGCTACACCTTC
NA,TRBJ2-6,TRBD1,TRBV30,CAWSEDRALTANVLTF,TGTGCCTGGAGTGAGGACAGGGCCCTCACGGCCAACGTCCTGACTTTC
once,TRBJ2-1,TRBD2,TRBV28,CASSWGLAGVYEQFF,TGTGCCAGCAGTTGGGGACTAGCGGGAGTATATGAGCAGTTCTTC
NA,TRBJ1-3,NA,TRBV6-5,CASSFRQEAGNTIYF,TGTGCCAGCAGTTTTCGACAGGAGGCCGGAAACACCATATATTTT
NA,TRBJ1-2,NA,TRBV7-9,CASSSAGEGYGYTF,TGTGCCAGCAGCTCTGCAGGGGAAGGGTATGGCTACACCTTC
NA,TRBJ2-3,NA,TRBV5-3,CARSLPLTDTQYF,TGTGCCAGAAGCTTGCCCCTCACAGATACGCAGTATTTT
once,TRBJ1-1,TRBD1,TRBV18,CASSPRQGAMNTEAFF,TGTGCCAGCTCACCACGGCAGGGGGCCATGAACACTGAAGCTTTCTTT
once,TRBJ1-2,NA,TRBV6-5,CASTLGPGSGYTF,TGTGCCAGCACCCTAGGTCCCGGCTCTGGCTACACCTTC
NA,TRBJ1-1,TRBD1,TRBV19,CASSQLHTGGITPTEAFF,TGTGCCAGCTCACAGCTCCACACAGGGGGCATCACCCCCACTGAAGCTTTCTTT
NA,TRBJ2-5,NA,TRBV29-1,CSVDDSGETQYF,TGCAGCGTGGACGACAGTGGCGAGACCCAGTACTTC
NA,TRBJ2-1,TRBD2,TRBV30,CAWTSPLAGGQFF,TGTGCCTGGACGAGCCCCTTAGCGGGAGGGCAGTTCTTC
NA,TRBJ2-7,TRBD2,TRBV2,CASKGAGGTYEQYF,TGTGCCAGCAAGGGAGCGGGGGGCACCTACGAGCAGTACTTC
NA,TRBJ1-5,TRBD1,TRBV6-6,CASSPGTGYQPQHF,TGTGCCAGCAGCCCCGGGACAGGGTATCAGCCCCAGCATTTT
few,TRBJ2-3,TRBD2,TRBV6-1,CASRAGTSGTDTQYF,TGTGCCAGCAGAGCCGGGACTAGCGGCACAGATACGCAGTATTTT
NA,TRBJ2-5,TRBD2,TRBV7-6,CASRPSGGETQYF,TGTGCCAGCAGACCTAGCGGGGGGGAGACCCAGTACTTC
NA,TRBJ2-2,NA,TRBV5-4,CASSLGGRTGELFF,TGTGCCAGCAGCTTGGGGGGGCGGACCGGGGAGCTGTTTTTT
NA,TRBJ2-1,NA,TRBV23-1,CASSPGLSSYNEQFF,TGCGCCAGCAGTCCGGGACTCAGCTCCTACAATGAGCAGTTCTTC
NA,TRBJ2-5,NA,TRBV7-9,CASSFRTVQETQYF,TGTGCCAGCAGCTTCAGGACAGTCCAAGAGACCCAGTACTTC